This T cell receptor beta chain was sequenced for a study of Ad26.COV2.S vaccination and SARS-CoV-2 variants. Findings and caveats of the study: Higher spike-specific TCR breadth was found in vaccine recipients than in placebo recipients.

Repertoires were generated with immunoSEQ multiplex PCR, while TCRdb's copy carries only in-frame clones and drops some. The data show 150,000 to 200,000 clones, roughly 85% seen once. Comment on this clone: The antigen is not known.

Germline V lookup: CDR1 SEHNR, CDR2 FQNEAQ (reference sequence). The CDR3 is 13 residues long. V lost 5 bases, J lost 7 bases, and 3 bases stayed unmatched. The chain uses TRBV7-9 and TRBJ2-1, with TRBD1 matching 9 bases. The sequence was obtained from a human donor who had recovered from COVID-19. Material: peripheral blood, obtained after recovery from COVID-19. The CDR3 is CASSPGQGNEQFF. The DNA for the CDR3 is TGTGCCAGCAGCCCGGGACAGGGTAATGAGCAGTTCTTC.